The rows below give T cell receptor beta chains drawn from one sample of a study of cytomegalovirus exposure and HLA in healthy donors. TCRdb's copy holds only in-frame clones and misses some; the assay was immunoSEQ multiplex PCR. The sample comprises around 180,000 clones, over 75% of which are singletons, and approximately 0.51% rests with the top ten. Sequencing was carried out using PBMCs. The receptors shown here come from a woman between 50 and 59 years old in good health and CMV-seronegative. CDR3s include the opening cysteine and the closing phenylalanine or tryptophan. The D gene is left open where the match is weak. Clone size, where shown, is once, few, many, or a class for clones that have expanded.

v_call	d_call	j_call	clone_size	cdr3_aa	cdr3_nt
TRBV9	NA	TRBJ1-3	NA	CASRGGGSGNTIYF	TGTGCCAGCAGGGGAGGTGGCTCTGGAAACACCATATATTTT
TRBV28	TRBD2	TRBJ2-7	NA	CASSLSSGRASTHMEQYF	TGTGCCAGCAGTTTATCTAGCGGGAGGGCTAGCACTCATATGGAGCAGTACTTC
TRBV29-1	TRBD2	TRBJ2-1	NA	CSARRTSGYNEQFF	TGCAGCGCAAGACGGACTAGCGGTTACAATGAGCAGTTCTTC
TRBV18	TRBD2	TRBJ2-3	NA	CASSRLADSTDTQYF	TGTGCCAGCTCACGCCTAGCGGATAGCACAGATACGCAGTATTTT
TRBV30	NA	TRBJ1-5	NA	CAWSLGIAGNQPQHF	TGTGCCTGGAGCCTGGGCATTGCTGGCAATCAGCCCCAGCATTTT
TRBV28	NA	TRBJ2-3	once	CASSFPRGRSTDTQYF	TGTGCCAGCAGTTTTCCCCGGGGGAGAAGCACAGATACGCAGTATTTT
TRBV2	NA	TRBJ2-5	NA	CASVPAETQYF	TGTGCCAGCGTCCCCGCGGAGACCCAGTACTTC
TRBV4-1	TRBD1	TRBJ1-2	NA	CASRRLGQGARGYTF	TGCGCCAGCAGACGACTGGGACAGGGGGCGAGGGGCTACACCTTC
TRBV5-1	NA	TRBJ1-6	NA	CASRRDYNSPLHF	TGCGCCAGCAGGAGGGACTATAATTCACCCCTCCACTTT
TRBV7-2	TRBD2	TRBJ2-1	NA	CASSHSSGGPYNEQFF	TGTGCCAGCAGCCACTCTAGCGGGGGGCCCTACAATGAGCAGTTCTTC
TRBV27	NA	TRBJ2-7	NA	CASSLSIQSSYEQYF	TGTGCCAGCAGTTTGAGTATCCAAAGCTCCTACGAGCAGTACTTC
TRBV30	NA	TRBJ2-1	NA	CAWSVRVPFLGAGRYKNEQFF	TGTGCCTGGAGTGTACGAGTGCCTTTCCTTGGGGCAGGGAGGTATAAGAATGAGCAGTTCTTC
TRBV7-8	NA	TRBJ1-2	NA	CASSLALGSGVEGYTF	TGTGCCAGCAGCTTAGCGCTGGGGTCAGGGGTAGAAGGCTACACCTTC
TRBV28	NA	TRBJ1-2	NA	CASSLSPQGRYGYTF	TGTGCCAGCAGTTTATCCCCACAGGGTCGATATGGCTACACCTTC
TRBV7-2	NA	TRBJ1-1	NA	CASTIVGGASTEAFF	TGTGCCAGCACCATAGTAGGGGGGGCTAGCACTGAAGCTTTCTTT
TRBV7-5	NA	TRBJ2-7	NA	CARRRQHSNSYEQYF	TGTGCCAGAAGACGACAGCATTCCAACTCCTACGAGCAGTACTTC
TRBV6-5	NA	TRBJ1-2	NA	CASSDGTENYGYTF	TGTGCCAGCAGTGACGGCACAGAGAACTATGGCTACACCTTC
TRBV27	NA	TRBJ1-2	NA	CASSFGGRGGGYTF	TGTGCCAGCAGTTTTGGGGGGCGCGGGGGTGGCTACACCTTC
TRBV7-3	TRBD2	TRBJ2-1	few	CARNSPSGGANEQFF	TGTGCCAGAAATTCTCCTAGCGGGGGGGCGAATGAGCAGTTCTTC
TRBV10-2	TRBD1	TRBJ1-5	NA	CASSEPTGTYSNQPQHF	TGCGCCAGCAGTGAGCCGACAGGGACTTATAGCAATCAGCCCCAGCATTTT
TRBV6-5	NA	TRBJ2-7	NA	CASSAGRYEQYF	TGTGCCAGCAGTGCCGGTCGGTACGAGCAGTACTTC
TRBV6-5	NA	TRBJ2-3	once	CASTELRENTDTQYF	TGTGCCAGCACCGAACTCCGGGAGAACACAGATACGCAGTATTTT
TRBV2	NA	TRBJ2-1	NA	CASSQRPYNEQFF	TGTGCCAGCAGCCAGCGGCCTTACAATGAGCAGTTCTTC
TRBV7-6	NA	TRBJ2-2	once	CASSFPRGRVNTGELFF	TGTGCCAGCAGCTTCCCACGCGGTCGGGTGAACACCGGGGAGCTGTTTTTT
TRBV6-5	NA	TRBJ2-7	NA	CASTRGGGQSYEQYF	TGTGCCAGCACCCGGGGAGGGGGGCAGTCCTACGAGCAGTACTTC
TRBV2	NA	TRBJ2-6	once	CASSEEGSGANGLTF	TGTGCCAGCAGTGAAGAAGGGTCTGGGGCCAACGGCCTGACTTTC
TRBV30	NA	TRBJ1-1	NA	CAWRKGGLAEAFF	TGTGCCTGGAGAAAGGGGGGGTTGGCTGAAGCTTTCTTT
TRBV6-6	TRBD1	TRBJ2-7	NA	CASSRTGQGYYEQYF	TGTGCCAGCAGTCGAACGGGACAGGGTTACTACGAGCAGTACTTC
TRBV5-1	NA	TRBJ2-2	NA	CASSLGPTAGELFF	TGCGCCAGCAGCCTTGGTCCTACGGCCGGGGAGCTGTTTTTT
TRBV28	NA	TRBJ1-3	NA	CASSFRAGNTIYF	TGTGCCAGCAGTTTCAGGGCTGGAAACACCATATATTTT
TRBV2	TRBD2	TRBJ2-7	NA	CASSEWSGGRSYEQYF	TGTGCCAGCAGTGAATGGAGCGGGGGAAGATCCTACGAGCAGTACTTC
TRBV9	TRBD2	TRBJ2-3	NA	CASSPIAGGSDTQYF	TGTGCCAGCAGCCCTATCGCGGGGGGGTCAGATACGCAGTATTTT
TRBV28	NA	TRBJ1-2	NA	CASSSSENYGYTF	TGTGCCAGCAGTTCTTCCGAGAACTATGGCTACACCTTC
TRBV19	NA	TRBJ1-2	NA	CASSIQSGVYGYTF	TGTGCCAGTAGTATCCAGTCGGGAGTCTATGGCTACACCTTC
TRBV25-1	NA	TRBJ2-6	NA	CASSEAGSSGANVLTF	TGTGCCAGCAGTGAAGCAGGAAGCTCTGGGGCCAACGTCCTGACTTTC
TRBV27	NA	TRBJ2-7	NA	CASSFSGGTYEQYF	TGTGCCAGCAGTTTTTCAGGGGGGACCTACGAGCAGTACTTC
TRBV28	TRBD1	TRBJ2-7	NA	CASSSGDRVREQYF	TGTGCCAGCAGTTCAGGGGACAGGGTGAGGGAGCAGTACTTC
TRBV7-9	NA	TRBJ2-2	NA	CASSLETGELFF	TGTGCCAGCAGCTTAGAGACAGGGGAGCTGTTTTTT
TRBV18	NA	TRBJ2-5	NA	CASSPPSREETQYF	TGTGCCAGCTCACCACCGAGCAGGGAAGAGACCCAGTACTTC
TRBV23-1	NA	TRBJ2-7	NA	CASGQRTDSSYEQYF	TGCGCCAGCGGACAGCGGACAGATAGCTCCTACGAGCAGTACTTC
TRBV10-3	TRBD1	TRBJ2-1	once	CAISELKQGQSSYNEQFF	TGTGCCATCAGTGAGCTAAAACAGGGGCAGAGCTCCTACAATGAGCAGTTCTTC
TRBV10-1	NA	TRBJ1-4	NA	CASYSEKLFF	TGCGCCAGCTACAGTGAAAAACTGTTTTTT
TRBV5-6	NA	TRBJ2-3	NA	CASSRLAGSTDTQYF	TGTGCCAGCAGCCGTTTGGCAGGGAGCACAGATACGCAGTATTTT
TRBV10-1	TRBD2	TRBJ2-7	NA	CASSDPGLAGGEQYF	TGCGCCAGCAGTGACCCGGGACTAGCGGGAGGCGAGCAGTACTTC
TRBV14	NA	TRBJ2-2	once	CASSQGSSEGNTGELFF	TGTGCCAGCAGCCAAGGGAGCTCGGAGGGGAACACCGGGGAGCTGTTTTTT
TRBV6-1	NA	TRBJ1-5	NA	CASSGGGRQPQHF	TGTGCCAGCAGTGGAGGGGGACGGCAGCCCCAGCATTTT
TRBV5-1	TRBD2	TRBJ2-3	NA	CASSLGLAVSTDTQYF	TGCGCCAGCAGCTTGGGACTAGCGGTTAGCACAGATACGCAGTATTTT
TRBV5-4	TRBD2	TRBJ2-3	once	CASSLGLAGPTDTQYF	TGTGCCAGCAGCTTAGGGCTAGCGGGCCCCACAGATACGCAGTATTTT
TRBV7-2	TRBD2	TRBJ2-5	NA	CASRLSGGGGQETQYF	TGTGCCAGCCGCTTAAGTGGCGGGGGGGGACAAGAGACCCAGTACTTC
TRBV30	NA	TRBJ2-1	NA	CAWSVSRRVTSSYNEQFF	TGTGCCTGGAGTGTGTCGCGGCGGGTAACGAGCTCCTACAATGAGCAGTTCTTC
TRBV7-3	NA	TRBJ2-1	NA	CASSLSYSNEQFF	TGTGCCAGCAGCTTAAGCTATAGCAATGAGCAGTTCTTC
TRBV11-2	NA	TRBJ2-7	NA	CASSPDRTPLAEQYF	TGTGCCAGCAGCCCGGACAGAACACCTTTGGCCGAGCAGTACTTC
TRBV19	NA	TRBJ1-5	NA	CASSITGMDQPQHF	TGTGCCAGTAGTATAACAGGGATGGATCAGCCCCAGCATTTT
TRBV28	NA	TRBJ2-7	NA	CASSLGGPTTYEQYF	TGTGCCAGCAGTTTAGGAGGACCGACAACCTACGAGCAGTACTTC